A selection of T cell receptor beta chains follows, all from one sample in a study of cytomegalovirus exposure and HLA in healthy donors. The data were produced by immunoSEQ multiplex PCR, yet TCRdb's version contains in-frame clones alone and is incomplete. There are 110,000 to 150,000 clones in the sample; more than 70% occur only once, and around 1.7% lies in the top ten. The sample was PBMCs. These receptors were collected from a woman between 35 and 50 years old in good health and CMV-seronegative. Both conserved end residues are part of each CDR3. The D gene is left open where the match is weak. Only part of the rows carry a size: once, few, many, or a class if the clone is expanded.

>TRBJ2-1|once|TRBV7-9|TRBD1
CASRTPPGQGGDEQFF
TGTGCCAGCCGTACCCCGCCGGGACAGGGTGGGGATGAGCAGTTCTTC
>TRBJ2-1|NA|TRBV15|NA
CATSRPGLSYNEQFF
TGTGCCACCAGCAGACCGGGACTCTCCTACAATGAGCAGTTCTTC
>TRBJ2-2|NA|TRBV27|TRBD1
CASRQKPGQGATGELFF
TGTGCCAGCAGGCAGAAACCGGGACAGGGGGCCACCGGGGAGCTGTTTTTT
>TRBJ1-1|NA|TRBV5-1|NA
CASSLWGGTEAFF
TGCGCCAGCAGCTTGTGGGGGGGCACTGAAGCTTTCTTT
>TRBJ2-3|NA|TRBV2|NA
CASSLRQAGTDTQYF
TGTGCCAGCAGCCTGAGACAGGCGGGCACAGATACGCAGTATTTT
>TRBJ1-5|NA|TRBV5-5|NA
CASSLGVPAGNQPQHF
TGTGCCAGCAGCTTGGGGGTCCCGGCGGGCAATCAGCCCCAGCATTTT
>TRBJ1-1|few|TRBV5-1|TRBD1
CASSRDRGGTEAFF
TGCGCCAGCAGCCGGGACAGGGGTGGCACTGAAGCTTTCTTT
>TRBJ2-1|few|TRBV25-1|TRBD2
CASTEGGFSYNEQFF
TGTGCCAGCACCGAGGGAGGGTTCTCCTACAATGAGCAGTTCTTC
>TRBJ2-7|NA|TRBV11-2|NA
CASSLGALNLYEQYF
TGTGCCAGCAGCTTAGGGGCCCTTAACCTCTACGAGCAGTACTTC
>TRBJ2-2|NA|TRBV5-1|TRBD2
CASSLGGGTPGELFF
TGCGCCAGCAGCTTGGGGGGGGGAACCCCCGGGGAGCTGTTTTTT
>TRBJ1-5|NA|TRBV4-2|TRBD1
CASSQDSGTAYQPQHF
TGTGCCAGCAGCCAAGACTCCGGGACAGCGTATCAGCCCCAGCATTTT
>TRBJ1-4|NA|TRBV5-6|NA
CASSLTDSYEKLFF
TGTGCCAGCAGCTTGACGGACAGTTATGAAAAACTGTTTTTT
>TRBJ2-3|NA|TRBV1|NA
CTSSQEYGDYTDTQYF
TGCACCAGCAGCCAAGAGTACGGAGACTACACAGATACGCAGTATTTT
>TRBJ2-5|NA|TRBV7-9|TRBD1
CSSSSSDRAYQETQYF
TGTTCCAGCAGCTCCTCGGACAGGGCGTACCAAGAGACCCAGTACTTC
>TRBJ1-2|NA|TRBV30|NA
CAWGSYQGYGYTF
TGTGCCTGGGGCTCTTACCAGGGCTATGGCTACACCTTC
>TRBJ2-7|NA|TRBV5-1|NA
CASSSGLVSYEQYF
TGCGCCAGCAGTTCGGGTTTAGTATCCTACGAGCAGTACTTC
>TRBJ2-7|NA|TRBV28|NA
CASSSVYEQYF
TGTGCCAGCAGTTCCGTCTACGAGCAGTACTTC
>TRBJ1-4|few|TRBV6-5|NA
CATARDINEKLFF
TGTGCCACCGCGAGGGACATTAATGAAAAACTGTTTTTT
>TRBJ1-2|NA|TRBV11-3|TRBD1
CASSSRDREHTF
TGTGCCAGCAGCTCCCGGGACAGGGAGCACACCTTC
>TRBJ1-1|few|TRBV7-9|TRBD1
CSSSLVAGTGDDTEAFF
TGTTCCAGCAGCTTAGTTGCCGGGACAGGGGATGACACTGAAGCTTTCTTT
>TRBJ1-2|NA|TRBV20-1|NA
CTEGGDYGYTF
TGCACTGAGGGGGGGGACTATGGCTACACCTTC
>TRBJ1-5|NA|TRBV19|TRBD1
CASSQSTGVLQPQHF
TGTGCCAGTAGTCAATCGACAGGGGTTCTTCAGCCCCAGCATTTT
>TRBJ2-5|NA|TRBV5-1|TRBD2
CASSSGLAGGRETQYF
TGCGCCAGCAGCTCTGGACTAGCGGGGGGGCGAGAGACCCAGTACTTC
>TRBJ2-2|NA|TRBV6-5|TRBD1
CASRIGTGGRELFF
TGTGCCAGCAGAATAGGGACAGGGGGGAGGGAGCTGTTTTTT
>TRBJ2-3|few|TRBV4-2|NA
CASSQVGQTGRNTDTQYF
TGTGCCAGCAGCCAAGTGGGACAAACCGGGCGGAATACAGATACGCAGTATTTT
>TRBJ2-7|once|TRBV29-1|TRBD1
CSVYGQGPYEQYF
TGCAGCGTTTACGGACAGGGGCCCTACGAGCAGTACTTC
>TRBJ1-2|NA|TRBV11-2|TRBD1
CASSILSTGGADGYTF
TGTGCCAGCAGCATCTTGAGCACAGGGGGCGCTGATGGCTACACCTTC
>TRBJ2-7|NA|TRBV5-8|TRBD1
CASSLRTGNEQYF
TGTGCCAGCAGCTTAAGGACAGGGAACGAGCAGTACTTC
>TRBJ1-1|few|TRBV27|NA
CASSTGLQGRGAPEAFF
TGTGCCAGCAGCACGGGATTACAGGGAAGAGGTGCCCCTGAAGCTTTCTTT
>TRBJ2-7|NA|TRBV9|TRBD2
CASSPGVRDYGYEQYF
TGTGCCAGCAGCCCCGGCGTGAGGGACTACGGCTACGAGCAGTACTTC
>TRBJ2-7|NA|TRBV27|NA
CASSLGPGSHEQYF
TGTGCCAGCAGTTTGGGTCCCGGGTCCCACGAGCAGTACTTC
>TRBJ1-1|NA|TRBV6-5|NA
CASRTRQDTEAFF
TGTGCCAGCAGGACCCGACAGGACACTGAAGCTTTCTTT